This T cell receptor (beta chain) was obtained from a study of Tregs in tolerant kidney transplant recipients. Whole-study results and caveats: The small number of patients limits these findings pending further validation.

Clones were sequenced by immunoSEQ multiplex PCR, and TCRdb holds only the in-frame ones, with some missing. Counted here are tens of thousands of clones, 84% occurring once; the ten biggest clones make up about 4.6%. The CDR3 extends over 16 amino acids. The V and J ends lost 1 base and 4 bases, in that order; junction bases with no gene match: 5. Germline V lookup: CDR1 MGHRA, CDR2 YSYEKL. As regards this clone: Its antigen is not identified. Within the sample, other DNA sequences also encode this same CDR3.

The receptor's source is a human donor in good health. Sequenced input: CD4+ T cells from blood. The chain carries TRBV4-1 and TRBJ2-3; 10 nucleotides align to TRBD2. The CDR3 region has the DNA TGCGCCAGCAGCCAAGTCCTAGCGGGAGACCCAGATACGCAGTATTTT. It is translated as CASSQVLAGDPDTQYF.